Presented here are 7 T cell receptor beta chains from one specimen sequenced in a study of blood T cell repertoires in COVID-19. The repertoire was sequenced with immunoSEQ multiplex PCR; TCRdb's copy has only in-frame clones and lacks some. The data show 52,000 or so clones, under 85% seen once. Input material: peripheral blood. These TCRs come from a man aged 35-49 years with acute or convalescent COVID-19.

This rearrangement joins TRBV7-5 to TRBJ2-6; TRBD1 was called by the table and not checked on the DNA. TRBV7-5 is described as a pseudogene. CDR3 length: 18 residues. CDR3 loop: CARSQYHVRNSGANVLTF. Written as DNA, the CDR3 is TGTGCCAGAAGCCAATATCACGTCAGGAACTCTGGGGCCAACGTCCTGACTTTC.

The V and J genes are TRBV11-2 and TRBJ1-1; maybe TRBD1 (5 bases). CDR1 SGHAT and CDR2 FQNNGV come from the germline V gene. The V gene lost 5 bases and the J gene lost 4 bases, with 14 bases spanning the gap. This CDR3 is 14 amino acids long. The CDR3 region has the DNA TGTGCCAGCAGCCCCAGTGCAGGGTCCACTGAAGCTTTCTTT. Translating gives CASSPSAGSTEAFF. Looking up the rest from reference TRBV11-2 and TRBJ1-1 gives the full variable domain: EAGVAQSPRYKIIEKRQSVAFWCNPISGHATLYWYQQILGQGPKLLIQFQNNGVVDDSQLPKDRFSAERLKGVDSTLKIQPAKLEDSAVYLCASSPSAGSTEAFFGQGTRLTVV.

The genes are TRBV18 and TRBJ2-3; perhaps TRBD2 as D (6 bases). Trimming took off 4 bases at V and 2 bases at J, with 13 bases between the two ends. This CDR3 comprises 15 residues. CDR1 KGHSH and CDR2 LQKENI come from the germline V gene. The CDR3 here is CASSHSEGTTDTQYF. For the CDR3, the DNA is TGTGCCAGCTCACACTCGGAGGGGACCACAGATACGCAGTATTTT.

V and J are TRBV6-5 and TRBJ1-5, with 10 bases fitting TRBD1. V trimming: 8 bases; J trimming: 7 bases; junction bases outside the gene matches: 8. Germline V gene lookup returns CDR1 MNHEY and CDR2 SVGAGI. CDR3 length equals 14 residues. The CDR3 nucleotides read TGTGCCAGCCGACTAGGGGACAGGGGCCAGCCCCAGCATTTT. Its protein is CASRLGDRGQPQHF.

The chain is built from TRBV3-1 (or the pseudogene TRBV3-2) and TRBJ1-2; TRBD1 might be the D (6 bases). The CDR3 has 14 amino acids. CDR1 LGHDT and CDR2 YNNKEL come from the germline V gene (reference sequence). Deletions cut 5 bases from V and 6 bases from J, with 16 bases between. CDR3 bases: TGTGCCAGCAGCTTTAGGACAGTACAGGATGGCTACACCTTC. Its protein is CASSFRTVQDGYTF.

This clone was found once. The chain recombines TRBV2 with TRBJ2-3; no clear D gene. The CDR3 runs 14 residues. Between the trimmed V and J ends, which lost 6 bases and 0 bases, there was a span of 10 bases. CDR1 SNHLY and CDR2 FYNNEI come from the germline V gene. CDR3 in amino acids: CASRGGPSTDTQYF. DNA of the CDR3: TGTGCCAGCAGAGGCGGCCCTAGCACAGATACGCAGTATTTT.

The genes are TRBV5-1 and TRBJ1-1; TRBD1 matches at 7 bases. Germline CDR1 and CDR2: SGHRS and YFSETQ. Trimming took 0 bases from V and 6 from J; bases not matched to a gene: 2. The CDR3 runs to 13 residues. CDR3: CASSLGGQPEAFF. The CDR3 bases are TGCGCCAGCAGCTTGGGGGGACAGCCTGAAGCTTTCTTT.